The 19 T cell receptor beta chains given below trace back to one sample, sequenced in a study of blood T cell repertoires in COVID-19. Measured with immunoSEQ multiplex PCR; TCRdb has only the in-frame clones, and not every one. The sample includes hundreds of thousands of clones, about 88% of them seen just once. Sequencing was carried out using peripheral blood. These receptors all come from a woman between 40 and 55 years old who had recovered from COVID-19.

This chain connects TRBV2 to TRBJ2-1, with D possibly TRBD1 on 6 matching bases. The V gene's germline CDR1 is SNHLY and CDR2 FYNNEI. V was trimmed by 2 bases and J by 10 bases, leaving 15 bases between them. The CDR3 has 14 amino acids. CDR3 DNA: TGTGCCAGCAGTGAAACAGGCCCGAGGGGGGAGCAGTTCTTC. As protein: CASSETGPRGEQFF.

The chain recombines TRBV2 with TRBJ2-5; D is unresolved. Germline V gene data show CDR1 as SNHLY and CDR2 as FYNNEI. The CDR3 is 14 amino acids. Trimming left V 9 bases short and J 2 bases short, with 16 bases between. The CDR3 region is CARAVGSGQETQYF. The CDR3 region has the DNA TGTGCCAGAGCAGTGGGTTCAGGACAAGAGACCCAGTACTTC.

Written as DNA, the CDR3 is TGTGCCAGCAGCTCTCCCGCAGGAGGCCGCTACAATGAGCAGTTCTTC. This translates into CASSSPAGGRYNEQFF. The V gene is TRBV7-2, the J gene TRBJ2-1, with TRBD2 as a possible D gene (5 bases). Germline values: CDR1 SGHTA, CDR2 FQGNSA. The CDR3 consists of 16 residues. Trimming removed 4 bases from V and 3 bases from J, with 16 bases in between. Full variable domain (rest looked up from reference TRBV7-2 and TRBJ2-1): GAGVSQSPSNKVTEKGKDVELRCDPISGHTALYWYRQSLGQGLEFLIYFQGNSAPDKSGLPSDRFSAERTGGSVSTLTIQRTQQEDSAVYLCASSSPAGGRYNEQFFGPGTRLTVL.

This chain joins TRBV5-1 and TRBJ2-2; D might be TRBD1 (5 bases). The CDR3 runs to 15 residues. The V end lost 4 bases, the J end lost 1 base, and 11 bases lay between the germline ends. Germline V gene data show CDR1 as SGHRS and CDR2 as YFSETQ. The CDR3 loop reads CASSTGTGNTGELFF. The CDR3 DNA is TGCGCCAGCAGCACTGGCACAGGGAACACCGGGGAGCTGTTTTTT.

CDR3 region: CASSEQGADNSPLHF. DNA of the CDR3: TGTGCCAGCAGTGAACAGGGGGCGGATAATTCACCCCTCCACTTT. The J gene is TRBJ1-6, the V gene TRBV6-1; 8 nucleotides line up with TRBD1. This CDR3 comprises 15 residues. V trimming: 2 bases; J trimming: 5 bases; junction bases outside the gene matches: 2. CDR1 is MNHNS and CDR2 is SASEGT in the germline V gene.

The chain joins TRBV15 to TRBJ2-1; the D gene is possibly TRBD1 (6 bases). The CDR3 has 17 amino acids. The V end lost 5 bases, the J end lost 0 bases, and 17 bases lay between the germline ends. The V gene's germline CDR1 is LNHNV and CDR2 YYDKDF (reference sequence). CDR3: CATSPVRQANSYNEQFF. The DNA of the CDR3 is TGTGCCACCAGCCCCGTAAGACAGGCGAACTCCTACAATGAGCAGTTCTTC.

This clone has more than one count but fewer than ten. The rearrangement links TRBV19 to TRBJ2-1, with 9 bases fitting TRBD2. Germline V CDR1 and CDR2: LNHDA, SQIVND (reference sequence). This CDR3 region has 17 residues. The V segment lost 4 bases and the J segment 3 bases; nucleotides outside the gene matches: 10. The CDR3, as DNA: TGTGCCAGTAGTAACCCCCGGATTAGCGGGAGCTACAATGAGCAGTTCTTC. Residues: CASSNPRISGSYNEQFF.

The CDR3 bases are TGTGCCACCAGCAGAGGTACCGAGAAGGGGCGCGGCTATGGCTACACCTTC. Protein sequence: CATSRGTEKGRGYGYTF. The chain joins TRBV15 to TRBJ1-2; D may be TRBD1 (5 bases). The germline V gene encodes CDR1 LNHNV and CDR2 YYDKDF (reference sequence). Trimming left V 1 base short and J 4 bases short, with 19 bases between. The length of the CDR3 is 17 residues.

The chain is built from TRBV5-1 and TRBJ2-3; 10 bases line up with TRBD1. CDR1 is SGHRS, CDR2 YFSETQ, per germline. This CDR3 has 13 residues. Trimming cost V 7 bases and J 4 bases; bases outside gene matches: 3. CDR3 sequence reads: CASETGGSDTQYF. In DNA, the CDR3 is TGCGCCAGCGAGACAGGGGGCTCAGATACGCAGTATTTT.

The chain is built from TRBV2 and TRBJ1-5; D uncertain. Trimming took off 4 bases at V and 6 bases at J, with 13 bases between the two ends. Germline CDR1 reads SNHLY; CDR2 reads FYNNEI. The CDR3 consists of 14 residues. The CDR3 here is CASSGWREGQPQHF. CDR3 bases: TGTGCCAGCAGTGGGTGGAGGGAAGGTCAGCCCCAGCATTTT.

This clone came up once. The V call is TRBV6-2 or TRBV6-3, the J call TRBJ2-1, with TRBD1 identical over 9 bases. Germline CDR1 reads MNHEY; CDR2 reads SVGEGT. The CDR3 consists of 15 residues. V shed 2 bases, J shed 7 bases, and the junction held 6 bases outside the gene matches. The CDR3 protein is CASSYPGTGKNEQFF. CDR3 bases: TGTGCCAGCAGTTACCCAGGGACAGGGAAAAATGAGCAGTTCTTC.

This clone is a singleton in its sample. CDR3 DNA: TGTGCCAGCAGTAGGACAGGGTCGGATTCACCCCTCCACTTT. It translates to CASSRTGSDSPLHF. The V and J genes are TRBV9 and TRBJ1-6; 8 bases align to TRBD1. The CDR3 totals 14 residues. The J segment lost 8 bases and the V segment lost 5 bases, leaving 6 bases of the junction unmatched. CDR1 is SGDLS and CDR2 is YYNGEE in the germline V gene.

The chain carries TRBV7-9 and TRBJ2-7; tentative D call: TRBD1 (6 bases). V lost 5 bases, J lost 0 bases, and 11 bases lay in between. The germline V gene encodes CDR1 SEHNR and CDR2 FQNEAQ (reference sequence). CDR3 length equals 14 residues. CDR3 residues: CASSPQGLSYEQYF. CDR3 bases: TGTGCCAGCAGCCCTCAGGGGCTCTCCTACGAGCAGTACTTC.

The chain is built from TRBV7-2 and TRBJ2-3, with D uncertain. This CDR3 comprises 14 residues. The germline V gene has CDR1 SGHTA and CDR2 FQGNSA. V was cut by 1 base and J by 0 bases, with 5 bases left in between. CDR3 nucleotide sequence: TGTGCCAGCAGCTTAGTTCGGAGCACAGATACGCAGTATTTT. Its protein product is CASSLVRSTDTQYF.

The genes are TRBV30 and TRBJ1-6, with 7 bases lining up with TRBD1. This CDR3 has 15 residues. J gave up 0 bases and V 5 bases, and 4 bases lay outside the gene matches. From germline, CDR1 is GTSNPN and CDR2 SVGIG (reference sequence). CDR3 residues: CAWVDRSSYNSPLHF. CDR3 nucleotide sequence: TGTGCCTGGGTGGACAGGAGCTCCTATAATTCACCCCTCCACTTT.

This clone came up a few times. V is TRBV4-1 and J is TRBJ2-1; 9 bases line up with TRBD2. Germline trimming cut 0 bases from V and 12 bases from J; bases unmatched to any gene: 24. CDR3 length: 20 residues. CDR1 and CDR2 (germline): MGHRA, YSYEKL. This chain's CDR3 is CASSQDRLWPRGGRDSAQFF. CDR3 nucleotides: TGCGCCAGCAGCCAAGATCGGTTGTGGCCGCGGGGGGGCCGGGATTCTGCGCAGTTCTTC.

This chain joins TRBV11-3 and TRBJ1-1; D possibly corresponds to TRBD1 (5 bases). CDR1 and CDR2 (germline): SGHNT, YENEEA. This CDR3 comprises 13 residues. V shed 8 bases and J shed 8 bases, with 18 bases lying between them. CDR3 protein: CASAREEGAEAFF. For the CDR3, the DNA is TGTGCCAGCGCCCGGGAGGAAGGGGCCGAAGCTTTCTTT.

V usage is TRBV30 and J usage is TRBJ2-5; 10 bases agree with TRBD1. Germline-derived CDR1 and CDR2 are GTSNPN and SVGIG (reference sequence). This CDR3 spans 13 amino acids. With 0 bases clipped from V and 11 bases from J, the junction kept 6 bases outside the gene matches. CDR3 DNA: TGTGCCTGGAGTGTGACAGGGGGCCCGTCTCAGTACTTC. This translates into CAWSVTGGPSQYF. Together with reference TRBV30 and TRBJ2-5, the CDR3 gives the full variable domain: SQTIHQWPATLVQPVGSPLSLECTVEGTSNPNLYWYRQAAGRGLQLLFYSVGIGQISSEVPQNLSASRPQDRQFILSSKKLLLSDSGFYLCAWSVTGGPSQYFGPGTRLLVL.

This chain links TRBV19 with TRBJ1-3; unclear D gene. CDR1 LNHDA and CDR2 SQIVND come from the germline V gene (reference sequence). Trimming took 5 bases from V and 7 from J, leaving 15 bases between them. The CDR3 is made up of 14 amino acids. The CDR3: CASSPRTDANTIYF. The DNA of the CDR3 is TGTGCCAGTAGTCCGCGGACTGACGCGAACACCATATATTTT.